This T cell receptor beta chain was retrieved from a study of cytomegalovirus exposure and HLA in healthy donors. Study-wide points: Three chains linked to CMV were shown in vitro to be specific for CMV antigens. The authors assumed roughly uniform sequencing depth across donors for presence/absence analyses. An analysis that came later showed most CMV-associated TCR beta chains appearing HLA-restricted.

A multiplex PCR was run with 60 Vbeta primers and 13 Jbeta primers. The repertoire was sequenced with immunoSEQ multiplex PCR; TCRdb's copy has only in-frame clones and lacks some. The sample carries some 110,000 clones, 77% recorded once. Remarks on this clone: The antigen is unknown.

This clonotype was sampled from a middle-aged woman in good health and CMV-seropositive. The sequenced sample was PBMCs.

The CDR3 reads CASSDETGEGEQFF. The CDR3 bases are TGTGCCAGCAGTGACGAGACAGGGGAAGGCGAGCAGTTCTTC. The rearrangement links TRBV2 to TRBJ2-1, with TRBD1 identical over 8 bases. Germline CDR1 SNHLY, CDR2 FYNNEI. This CDR3 contains 14 residues. The J segment lost 10 bases and the V segment lost 3 bases, leaving 8 bases of the junction unmatched. The entire variable domain, with the rest obtained from reference TRBV2 and TRBJ2-1, is as follows: EPEVTQTPSHQVTQMGQEVILRCVPISNHLYFYWYRQILGQKVEFLVSFYNNEISEKSEIFDDQFSVERPDGSNFTLKIRSTKLEDSAMYFCASSDETGEGEQFFGPGTRLTVL.